Described below is a single T cell receptor beta chain sequence and its context. What it binds is not known. With V trimmed by 5 bases and J by 2 bases, 5 bases remained unmatched. The CDR3 extends over 14 amino acids. Germline CDR1 is SEHNR and CDR2 is FQNEAQ (reference sequence). The data are from a study of TIL therapy for anti-PD-1-resistant metastatic lung cancer. Study background: Several tumors were EGFR-mutant and two were ALK-rearranged. Study outcomes and limitations: Compared with baseline intratumoral T cells, expanded TIL cultures were more clonal and less diverse (around 5.9% vs 31%).

Regarding time point: pre-treatment sample, taken before nivolumab and TIL therapy. Pleural nodules or supraclavicular lymph nodes made up most of the excised metastases sampled. Tumors were harvested before any PD-1/PD-L1 blockade. Stage 4 NSCLC adults joined between 2017 and 2020. The libraries were made with immunoSEQ v3. Clones were sequenced by immunoSEQ multiplex PCR, and TCRdb holds only the in-frame ones, with some missing. The profile covers roughly 50,000 clones, with 70% to 85% appearing a single time and about 6% taken by the ten largest. This clonotype originated in a person between 25 and 79 years old with non-small cell lung cancer. V and J are TRBV7-9 and TRBJ1-2; 7 bases are shared with TRBD1. The source material was tumor tissue, sampled at baseline. The CDR3, as DNA: TGTGCCAGCAGCCCAAGACAGGGAAACTATGGCTACACCTTC. Its translation: CASSPRQGNYGYTF.